The rows below give T cell receptor beta chains drawn from one sample of a study of control samples from healthy donors and cancer patients. Repertoires were generated with immunoSEQ multiplex PCR, while TCRdb's copy carries only in-frame clones and drops some. Of roughly 70,000 clones listed, 84% are singletons. Specimen: blood. The receptors originated from a man over 45 in good health. Each CDR3 is given with its conserved first and last residue. Each record gives: V gene, J gene, clone size, CDR3 protein. Part of the rows lack a size; the others show once, few, many or a class for expanded clones.

TRBV9	TRBJ2-3	NA	CASSVAGSTDTQYF
TRBV9	TRBJ2-3	NA	CASSAQGDTQYF
TRBV14	TRBJ1-2	NA	CASSQDSPNYGYTF
TRBV7-6	TRBJ2-5	NA	CASRTLGFQETQYF
TRBV30	TRBJ1-5	NA	CAWSAQGNQPQHF
TRBV15	TRBJ2-3	NA	CAIGRASGTDTQYF
TRBV29-1	TRBJ2-1	NA	CSSRESGQDYNEQFF
TRBV10-3	TRBJ2-3	NA	CGTKAGDTQYF
TRBV5-6	TRBJ2-1	once	CASSPGTGTKYNEQFF
TRBV27	TRBJ2-2	NA	CASSSSLAGLGSFGELFF
TRBV24-1	TRBJ1-5	NA	CATSDQYRNQPQHF